This T cell receptor beta chain was sequenced for a study of blood T cells in healthy people across ages. The sample holds many counts of this clonotype. Alongside a J-beta primer mix, a sample-barcoded 5' primer served in a second PCR lasting about 7 to 12 cycles. TCRdb itself ran the 5' RACE reads through MiXCR, one entry per CDR3 protein. The sample records approximately 810,000 distinct CDR3 sequences, under 30% being singletons. V gave up 1 base and J gave up 4 bases, with 10 bases separating them. Germline loops: CDR1 SGHTA, CDR2 FQGNSA. The CDR3 has 14 amino acids. V usage is TRBV7-2 and J usage is TRBJ2-5; D assignment may be TRBD1 or TRBD2 (5 bases each). This TCR derives from a woman older than 75 in good health. The material sequenced was blood. The CDR3 DNA reads TGTGCCAGCAGCTTAGATTCGGGGCGAGAGACCCAGTACTTC. It is translated as CASSLDSGRETQYF.